Listed below are T cell receptor beta chains from one sample, sequenced in a study of blood T cell repertoires in COVID-19. Generated by immunoSEQ multiplex PCR, the TCRdb table keeps only in-frame clones and is missing some. The table has under 300,000 clones, approximately 90% seen once. The sample consisted of PBMCs or T cells enriched from blood (not recorded which). The receptors were gathered from a woman in her thirties or forties with acute COVID-19. The CDR3 runs from the conserved cysteine through the conserved F or W. Each record gives: D gene, clone size, J gene, V gene, CDR3 protein, CDR3 DNA. D genes are given only for firm matches. Size tells how often a clone was seen (once, few, many) or the class of an expanded clone, and some rows leave it out.

D: .; size: .; J: TRBJ2-7; V: TRBV6-5; CDR3: CAASGGVDPYEQYF; DNA: TGTGCCGCCTCTGGCGGGGTCGACCCCTACGAGCAGTACTTC
D: TRBD1; size: .; J: TRBJ1-1; V: TRBV27; CDR3: CASSRRDSLNTEAFF; DNA: TGTGCCAGCAGTCGCCGGGACAGTCTCAACACTGAAGCTTTCTTT
D: TRBD2; size: .; J: TRBJ2-3; V: TRBV4-1; CDR3: CASRAGGPGTDTQYF; DNA: TGCGCCAGCAGAGCGGGGGGGCCTGGGACAGATACGCAGTATTTT
D: .; size: .; J: TRBJ2-1; V: TRBV2; CDR3: CASGVREWSYNEQFF; DNA: TGTGCCAGCGGTGTTCGAGAGTGGTCCTACAATGAGCAGTTCTTC
D: .; size: .; J: TRBJ1-2; V: TRBV6-6; CDR3: CASSPKGGGYTF; DNA: TGTGCCAGCAGTCCTAAAGGGGGTGGCTACACCTTC
D: .; size: .; J: TRBJ1-3; V: TRBV4-1; CDR3: CASSQEEDKRNTIYF; DNA: TGCGCCAGCAGCCAAGAAGAAGACAAAAGAAACACCATATATTTT
D: .; size: once; J: TRBJ2-7; V: TRBV3-1/TRBV3-2; CDR3: CASSPLAGSYEQYF; DNA: TGTGCCAGCAGCCCGCTGGCAGGAAGCTACGAGCAGTACTTC
D: .; size: .; J: TRBJ1-5; V: TRBV4-1; CDR3: CASSSRQLSNQPQHF; DNA: TGCGCCAGCAGCTCACGACAGTTAAGCAATCAGCCCCAGCATTTT
D: .; size: .; J: TRBJ2-6; V: TRBV7-9; CDR3: CASIIGGRGANVLTF; DNA: TGTGCCAGCATCATCGGGGGGCGCGGGGCCAACGTCCTGACTTTC
D: .; size: .; J: TRBJ2-2; V: TRBV5-1; CDR3: CASSLGATGELFF; DNA: TGCGCCAGCAGCTTAGGGGCGACCGGGGAGCTGTTTTTT
D: TRBD1; size: .; J: TRBJ1-2; V: TRBV7-2; CDR3: CASSLATGGEYGYTF; DNA: TGTGCCAGCAGCTTAGCGACAGGGGGGGAGTATGGCTACACCTTC
D: TRBD2; size: .; J: TRBJ2-5; V: TRBV3-1/TRBV3-2; CDR3: CASTLRGLAQETQYF; DNA: TGTGCCAGCACCCTAAGGGGACTAGCTCAAGAGACCCAGTACTTC
D: .; size: .; J: TRBJ2-1; V: TRBV2; CDR3: CASSTSVHNEQFF; DNA: TGTGCCAGCAGCACTAGTGTCCACAATGAGCAGTTCTTC
D: .; size: once; J: TRBJ1-1; V: TRBV25-1; CDR3: CASSEVGVTEAFF; DNA: TGTGCCAGCAGTGAAGTCGGGGTCACTGAAGCTTTCTTT
D: TRBD1; size: .; J: TRBJ1-3; V: TRBV30; CDR3: CACDRGTGNTIYF; DNA: TGTGCCTGTGACAGGGGGACTGGAAACACCATATATTTT
D: .; size: .; J: TRBJ2-1; V: TRBV9; CDR3: CASSDTGLMYNEQFF; DNA: TGTGCCAGCAGCGATACGGGACTTATGTACAATGAGCAGTTCTTC
D: .; size: .; J: TRBJ1-2; V: TRBV6-5; CDR3: CACETGRPLSGYTF; DNA: TGTGCCTGCGAGACAGGCCGCCCTCTATCCGGCTACACCTTC
D: TRBD2; size: .; J: TRBJ2-1; V: TRBV4-1; CDR3: CASSPYPPGGYYNEQFF; DNA: TGCGCCAGCAGCCCCTATCCCCCGGGGGGGTACTACAATGAGCAGTTCTTC
D: TRBD1; size: .; J: TRBJ1-2; V: TRBV12-5; CDR3: CASGLSGGLGGYTF; DNA: TGTGCTAGTGGCCTCTCAGGGGGCTTAGGTGGCTACACCTTC
D: .; size: .; J: TRBJ1-1; V: TRBV4-1; CDR3: CASQLRTENTEAFF; DNA: TGCGCCAGTCAATTACGGACAGAAAACACTGAAGCTTTCTTT
D: .; size: .; J: TRBJ1-6; V: TRBV2; CDR3: CASSQTATNSPLHF; DNA: TGTGCCAGCAGTCAGACAGCCACCAATTCACCCCTCCACTTT
D: .; size: .; J: TRBJ2-3; V: TRBV5-8; CDR3: CASSPLPTVTDTQYF; DNA: TGTGCCAGCAGCCCGTTACCGACAGTCACAGATACGCAGTATTTT
D: .; size: .; J: TRBJ2-3; V: TRBV3-1/TRBV3-2; CDR3: CASSQVFAGTDTQYF; DNA: TGTGCCAGCAGCCAAGTTTTCGCCGGGACAGATACGCAGTATTTT
D: .; size: few; J: TRBJ1-5; V: TRBV1; CDR3: CTSSPRGPLILSNQPQHF; DNA: TGCACCAGCAGCCCCAGGGGACCTCTTATACTAAGCAATCAGCCCCAGCATTTT
D: .; size: .; J: TRBJ1-1; V: TRBV9; CDR3: CASSVGGTANTEAFF; DNA: TGTGCCAGCAGCGTAGGCGGGACCGCGAACACTGAAGCTTTCTTT
D: .; size: .; J: TRBJ2-7; V: TRBV7-8; CDR3: CASSPRLERSTYEQYF; DNA: TGTGCCAGCAGCCCCAGACTCGAAAGGAGTACCTACGAGCAGTACTTC
D: TRBD1; size: .; J: TRBJ1-6; V: TRBV5-1; CDR3: CASSPGTGLNSPLHF; DNA: TGCGCCAGCAGCCCTGGGACAGGGCTAAATTCACCCCTCCACTTT
D: .; size: once; J: TRBJ2-1; V: TRBV28; CDR3: CASSLIDTGVYNEQFF; DNA: TGTGCCAGCAGTCTTATCGACACCGGGGTCTACAATGAGCAGTTCTTC
D: TRBD1; size: few; J: TRBJ2-3; V: TRBV27; CDR3: CASSRLLRTGTSTDTQYF; DNA: TGTGCCAGCAGTCGACTCCTCAGGACAGGGACTAGCACAGATACGCAGTATTTT
D: .; size: .; J: TRBJ1-2; V: TRBV27; CDR3: CASSLSQGLGYTF; DNA: TGTGCCAGCAGTTTATCGCAGGGGCTAGGCTACACCTTC
D: .; size: many; J: TRBJ1-1; V: TRBV5-4; CDR3: CASSYLQGMNTEAFF; DNA: TGTGCCAGCAGCTACTTACAGGGTATGAACACTGAAGCTTTCTTT
D: .; size: once; J: TRBJ1-5; V: TRBV5-1; CDR3: CASSPTGPNQPQHF; DNA: TGCGCCAGCAGCCCAACAGGACCCAATCAGCCCCAGCATTTT
D: TRBD1; size: few; J: TRBJ1-6; V: TRBV2; CDR3: CASNPGTGASPLHF; DNA: TGTGCCAGCAACCCTGGGACAGGGGCATCACCCCTCCACTTT
D: TRBD1; size: once; J: TRBJ2-3; V: TRBV2; CDR3: CASRGRQGHSTDTQYF; DNA: TGTGCCAGCAGGGGGCGACAGGGGCATTCCACAGATACGCAGTATTTT
D: .; size: .; J: TRBJ1-5; V: TRBV3-1/TRBV3-2; CDR3: CASSQDLGGNQPQHF; DNA: TGTGCCAGCAGCCAAGATCTGGGAGGAAATCAGCCCCAGCATTTT
D: .; size: few; J: TRBJ2-1; V: TRBV19; CDR3: CASSKTAYNEQFF; DNA: TGTGCCAGTAGTAAGACAGCTTACAATGAGCAGTTCTTC
D: TRBD1; size: .; J: TRBJ2-4; V: TRBV27; CDR3: CASSSGTGGSLAKNIQYF; DNA: TGTGCCAGCAGTTCCGGGACAGGGGGGAGTCTAGCCAAAAACATTCAGTACTTC
D: TRBD2; size: .; J: TRBJ2-7; V: TRBV11-2; CDR3: CASSLVVGDYYEQYF; DNA: TGTGCCAGCAGCTTAGTGGTAGGGGACTACTACGAGCAGTACTTC
D: .; size: .; J: TRBJ1-1; V: TRBV15; CDR3: CATSRGEGGTEAFF; DNA: TGTGCCACCAGCAGGGGGGAGGGCGGGACTGAAGCTTTCTTT
D: TRBD2; size: .; J: TRBJ2-1; V: TRBV20-1; CDR3: CSASLLAGPLSYNEQFF; DNA: TGCAGTGCTAGTTTACTAGCGGGACCCTTATCCTACAATGAGCAGTTCTTC
D: .; size: .; J: TRBJ1-1; V: TRBV28; CDR3: CASSRGTEAFF; DNA: TGTGCCAGCAGTCGCGGGACTGAAGCTTTCTTT
D: TRBD1; size: .; J: TRBJ1-2; V: TRBV4-1; CDR3: CASSHYRDSYGYTF; DNA: TGCGCCAGCAGCCACTACCGGGACAGTTATGGCTACACCTTC
D: TRBD1; size: once; J: TRBJ2-5; V: TRBV14; CDR3: CASSHNHRGFFETQYF; DNA: TGTGCCAGCAGCCACAACCACAGGGGATTCTTTGAGACCCAGTACTTC
D: TRBD1; size: once; J: TRBJ1-1; V: TRBV7-3; CDR3: CASSLIPGQGAEAFF; DNA: TGTGCCAGCAGCCTTATCCCGGGACAGGGGGCTGAAGCTTTCTTT
D: TRBD2; size: .; J: TRBJ2-3; V: TRBV9; CDR3: CASSPRGREGKADTQYF; DNA: TGTGCCAGCAGCCCCCGTGGCCGGGAGGGGAAAGCAGATACGCAGTATTTT
D: TRBD1; size: .; J: TRBJ2-3; V: TRBV4-3; CDR3: CASSQDRGRTDTQYF; DNA: TGCGCCAGCAGCCAAGACAGGGGGCGGACAGATACGCAGTATTTT
D: .; size: .; J: TRBJ2-5; V: TRBV30; CDR3: CAWSWGAETQYF; DNA: TGTGCCTGGAGTTGGGGCGCGGAGACCCAGTACTTC